Following are 7 T cell receptor beta chains from one sample sequenced in a study of cytomegalovirus exposure and HLA in healthy donors. Researchers ran the PCR with 60 Vbeta and 13 Jbeta primers. Only in-frame clones appear in the TCRdb table, and some are missing; sequencing was by immunoSEQ multiplex PCR. Reported are around 84,000 clones; the ten largest clones contain about 4.2%. Sequenced: PBMCs. The receptors stem from a man younger than 45 in good health and CMV-seronegative.

About this clone itself: A read error may account for a junction end that differs from germline. The same CDR3 arises from other DNA sequences in this sample as well. The V and J genes are TRBV7-9 and TRBJ1-3, with D perhaps TRBD1 (5 bases). CDR1 is SEHNR and CDR2 is FQNEAQ in the germline V gene (reference sequence). The CDR3 extends over 15 amino acids. The CDR3 nucleotides are TGCGCCAGCAGCTTAGAATCTGGGGCAGGAAACACCATATATTTT. It specifies CASSLESGAGNTIYF.

V is TRBV5-4 and J is TRBJ2-3; TRBD2 might be the D (5 bases). Germline CDR1 reads SGHNT; CDR2 reads YYREEE (reference sequence). Trimming cost V 1 base and J 3 bases, with 12 bases left between them. This CDR3 region has 15 residues. This CDR3 is CASSLRAATTDTQYF. CDR3 bases: TGTGCCAGCAGCTTGCGAGCGGCGACGACAGATACGCAGTATTTT.

Here the CDR3 reads CASSSPGFGNFDTGELFF. In nucleotides, the CDR3 is TGTGCCAGCAGCTCCCCGGGATTCGGGAATTTTGACACCGGGGAGCTGTTTTTT. The rearrangement joins TRBV5-4 to TRBJ2-2, with a tentative D call TRBD2 (5 bases). The V end lost 3 bases, the J end lost 3 bases, and 21 bases lay between the germline ends. The V gene's germline CDR1 is SGHNT and CDR2 YYREEE (reference sequence). The CDR3 totals 18 residues.

J is TRBJ2-3 and V is TRBV7-9; 7 bases align to TRBD2. The CDR3 length is 14 residues. The germline gives CDR1 SEHNR, CDR2 FQNEAQ (reference sequence). The J segment lost 5 bases and the V segment lost 1 base, leaving 3 bases of the junction unmatched. The CDR3 loop is CASSLDTGGDTQYF. DNA for the CDR3: TGTGCCAGCAGCTTAGACACGGGAGGAGATACGCAGTATTTT.

This chain joins TRBV30 and TRBJ1-4; D unclear. The germline gives CDR1 GTSNPN, CDR2 SVGIG (reference sequence). V lost 2 bases and J lost 7, with 14 bases in between. This CDR3 is 14 amino acids long. The CDR3 sequence is CAWSFERTGEKLFF. In DNA, the CDR3 is TGTGCCTGGAGTTTCGAACGGACTGGTGAAAAACTGTTTTTT.

The J gene is TRBJ1-2, the V gene TRBV4-3; D call uncertain. Germline V gene data show CDR1 as LGHNA and CDR2 as YSLEER. V lost 0 bases and J 7 bases, leaving 12 bases between the germline ends. This CDR3 contains 14 residues. CDR3 DNA: TGCGCCAGCAGCCAAGAACTGGGAGTAGGTGGCTACACCTTC. Translation gives CASSQELGVGGYTF.

The gene calls are TRBV4-1 and TRBJ1-6; maybe TRBD1 (6 bases). This CDR3 has 15 residues. Looked up from germline, CDR1 is MGHRA and CDR2 is YSYEKL. V lost 3 bases to trimming and J lost 7 bases, with 13 bases between them. The CDR3 loop reads CASSQDSTDNSPLHF. In nucleotides, the CDR3 is TGCGCCAGCAGCCAGGACAGTACGGACAATTCACCCCTCCACTTT.